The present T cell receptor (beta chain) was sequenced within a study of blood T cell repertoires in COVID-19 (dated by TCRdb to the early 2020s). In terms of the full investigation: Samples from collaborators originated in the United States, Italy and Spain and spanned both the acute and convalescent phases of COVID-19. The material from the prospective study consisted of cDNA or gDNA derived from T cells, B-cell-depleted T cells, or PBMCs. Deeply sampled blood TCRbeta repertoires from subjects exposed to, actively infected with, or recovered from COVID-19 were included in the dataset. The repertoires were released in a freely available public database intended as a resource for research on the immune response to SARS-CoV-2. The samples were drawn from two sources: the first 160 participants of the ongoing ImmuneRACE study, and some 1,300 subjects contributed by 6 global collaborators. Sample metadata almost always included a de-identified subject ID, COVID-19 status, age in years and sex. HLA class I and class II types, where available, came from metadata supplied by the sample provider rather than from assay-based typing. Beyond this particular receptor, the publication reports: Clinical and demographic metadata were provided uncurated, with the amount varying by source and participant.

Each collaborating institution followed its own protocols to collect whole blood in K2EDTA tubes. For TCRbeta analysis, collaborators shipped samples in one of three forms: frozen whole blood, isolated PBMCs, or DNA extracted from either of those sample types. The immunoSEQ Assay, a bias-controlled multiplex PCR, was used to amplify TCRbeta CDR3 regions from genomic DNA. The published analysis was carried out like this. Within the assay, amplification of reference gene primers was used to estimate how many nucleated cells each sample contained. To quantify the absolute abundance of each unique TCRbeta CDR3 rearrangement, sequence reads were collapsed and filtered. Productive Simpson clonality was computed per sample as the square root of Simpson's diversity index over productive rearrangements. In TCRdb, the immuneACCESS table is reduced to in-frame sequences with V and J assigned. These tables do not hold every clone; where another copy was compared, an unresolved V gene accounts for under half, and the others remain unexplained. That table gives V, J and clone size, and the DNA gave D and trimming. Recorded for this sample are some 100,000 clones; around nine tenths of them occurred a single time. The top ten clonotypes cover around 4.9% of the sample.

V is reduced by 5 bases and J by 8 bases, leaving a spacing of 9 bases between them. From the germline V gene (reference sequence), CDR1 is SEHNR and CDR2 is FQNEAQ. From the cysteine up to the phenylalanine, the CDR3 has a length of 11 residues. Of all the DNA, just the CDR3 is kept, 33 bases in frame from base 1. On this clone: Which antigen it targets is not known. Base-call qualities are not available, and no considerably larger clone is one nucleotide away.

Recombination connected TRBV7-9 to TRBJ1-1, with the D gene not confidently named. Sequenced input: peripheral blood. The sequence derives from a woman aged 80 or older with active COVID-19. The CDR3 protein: CASSPDKEAFF. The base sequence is TGTGCCAGCAGCCCCGACAAGGAAGCTTTCTTT.